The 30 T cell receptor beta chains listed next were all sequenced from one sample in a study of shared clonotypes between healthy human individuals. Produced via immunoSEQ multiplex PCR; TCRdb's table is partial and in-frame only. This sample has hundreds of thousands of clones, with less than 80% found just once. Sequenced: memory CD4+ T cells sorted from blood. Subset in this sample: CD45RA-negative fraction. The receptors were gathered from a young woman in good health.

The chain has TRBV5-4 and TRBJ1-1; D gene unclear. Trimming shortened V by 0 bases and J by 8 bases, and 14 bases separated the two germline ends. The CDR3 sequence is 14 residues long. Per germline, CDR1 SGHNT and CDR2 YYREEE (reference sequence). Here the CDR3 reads CASSLEDNNMEAFF. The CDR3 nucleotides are TGTGCCAGCAGCTTGGAAGATAATAATATGGAAGCTTTCTTT.

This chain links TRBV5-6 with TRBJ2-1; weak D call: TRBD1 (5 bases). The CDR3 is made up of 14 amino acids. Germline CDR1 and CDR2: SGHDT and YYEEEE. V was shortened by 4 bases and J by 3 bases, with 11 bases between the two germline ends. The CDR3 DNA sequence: TGTGCCAGCAGCCGAAAGGGGTTCTACAATGAGCAGTTCTTC. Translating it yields CASSRKGFYNEQFF.

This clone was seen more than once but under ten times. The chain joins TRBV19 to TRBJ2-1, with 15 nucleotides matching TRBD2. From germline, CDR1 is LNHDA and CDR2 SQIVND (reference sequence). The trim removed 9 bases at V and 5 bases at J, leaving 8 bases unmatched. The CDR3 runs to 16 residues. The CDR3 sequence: CASYGTSGRSNNEQFF. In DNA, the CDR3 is TGTGCCAGCTATGGGACTAGCGGGAGGTCTAACAATGAGCAGTTCTTC.

The chain's CDR3 is CASSLMGIRASGYNEQFF. CDR3 nucleotide sequence: TGTGCCAGCAGTTTGATGGGGATCCGGGCTAGCGGTTACAATGAGCAGTTCTTC. J is TRBJ2-1 and V is TRBV27, with 7 bases identical to TRBD2. The germline V gene has CDR1 MNHEY and CDR2 SMNVEV (reference sequence). V trimming: 3 bases; J trimming: 4 bases; junction bases outside the gene matches: 15. The CDR3 loop spans 18 amino acids.

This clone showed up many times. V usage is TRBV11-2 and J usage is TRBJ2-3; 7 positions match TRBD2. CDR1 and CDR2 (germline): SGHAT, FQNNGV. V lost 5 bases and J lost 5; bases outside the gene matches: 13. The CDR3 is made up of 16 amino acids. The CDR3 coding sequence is TGTGCCAGCAGCCGCCAGCTAGCGGCAACGGGAGATACGCAGTATTTT. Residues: CASSRQLAATGDTQYF. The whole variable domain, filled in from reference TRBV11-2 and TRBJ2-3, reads EAGVAQSPRYKIIEKRQSVAFWCNPISGHATLYWYQQILGQGPKLLIQFQNNGVVDDSQLPKDRFSAERLKGVDSTLKIQPAKLEDSAVYLCASSRQLAATGDTQYFGPGTRLTVL.

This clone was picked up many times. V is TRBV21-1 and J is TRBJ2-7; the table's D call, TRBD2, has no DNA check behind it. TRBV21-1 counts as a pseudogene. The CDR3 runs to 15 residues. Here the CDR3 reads CASSKEGGAMGEQYF. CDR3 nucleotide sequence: TGTGCCAGCAGCAAAGAGGGGGGGGCCATGGGCGAGCAGTACTTC.

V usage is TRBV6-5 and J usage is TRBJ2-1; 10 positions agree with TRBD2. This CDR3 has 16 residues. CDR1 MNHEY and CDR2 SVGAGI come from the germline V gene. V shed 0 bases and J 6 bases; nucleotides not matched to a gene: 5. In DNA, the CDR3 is TGTGCCAGCAGTTACTCGTCTAGCGGGAGTTTCAATGAGCAGTTCTTC. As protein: CASSYSSSGSFNEQFF.

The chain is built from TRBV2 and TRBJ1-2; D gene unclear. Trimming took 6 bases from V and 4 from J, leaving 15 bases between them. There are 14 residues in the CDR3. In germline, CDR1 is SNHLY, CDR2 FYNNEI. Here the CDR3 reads CASSKYDGSYGYTF. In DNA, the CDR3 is TGTGCCAGCAGCAAATATGACGGGTCCTATGGCTACACCTTC.

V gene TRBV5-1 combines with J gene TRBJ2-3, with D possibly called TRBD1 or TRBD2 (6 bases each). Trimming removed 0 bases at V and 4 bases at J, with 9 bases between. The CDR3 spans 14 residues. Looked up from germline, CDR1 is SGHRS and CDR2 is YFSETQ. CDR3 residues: CASSLDRGADTQYF. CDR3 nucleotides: TGCGCCAGCAGCTTGGATAGGGGGGCAGATACGCAGTATTTT.

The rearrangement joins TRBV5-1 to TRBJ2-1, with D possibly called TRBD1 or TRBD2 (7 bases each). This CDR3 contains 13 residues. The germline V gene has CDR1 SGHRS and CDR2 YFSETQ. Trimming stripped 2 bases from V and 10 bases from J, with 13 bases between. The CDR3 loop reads CASSFTGEGEQFF. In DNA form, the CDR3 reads TGCGCCAGCAGCTTCACAGGGGAGGGGGAGCAGTTCTTC.

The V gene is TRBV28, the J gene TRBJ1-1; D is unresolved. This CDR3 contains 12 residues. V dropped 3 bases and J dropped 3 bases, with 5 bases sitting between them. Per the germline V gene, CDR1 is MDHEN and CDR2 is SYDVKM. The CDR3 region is CASSFQYTEAFF. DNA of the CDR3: TGTGCCAGCAGTTTCCAGTACACTGAAGCTTTCTTT.

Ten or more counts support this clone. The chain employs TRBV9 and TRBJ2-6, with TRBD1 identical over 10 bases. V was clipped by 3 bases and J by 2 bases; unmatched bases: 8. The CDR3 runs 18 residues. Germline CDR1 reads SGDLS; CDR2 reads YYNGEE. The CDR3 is CASSGDRGRVTGANVLTF. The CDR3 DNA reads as TGTGCCAGCAGCGGAGACAGGGGGCGGGTAACTGGGGCCAACGTCCTGACTTTC.

CDR3 nucleotide sequence: TGTGCCAGCAGGCTACAGGGATCCGAAAAACTGTTTTTT. Its protein is CASRLQGSEKLFF. The chain links TRBV6-5 to TRBJ1-4, with a possible D match to TRBD1 (6 bases). This CDR3 contains 13 residues. CDR1 and CDR2 (germline): MNHEY, SVGAGI. Between the trimmed V and J ends, which lost 6 bases and 8 bases, there was a span of 13 bases.

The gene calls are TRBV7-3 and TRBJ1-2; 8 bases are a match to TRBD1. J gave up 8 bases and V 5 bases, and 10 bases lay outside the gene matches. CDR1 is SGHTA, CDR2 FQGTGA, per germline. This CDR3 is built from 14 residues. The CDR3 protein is CASSPSGGLEGYTF. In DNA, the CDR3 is TGTGCCAGCAGCCCATCAGGGGGCCTGGAGGGCTACACCTTC.

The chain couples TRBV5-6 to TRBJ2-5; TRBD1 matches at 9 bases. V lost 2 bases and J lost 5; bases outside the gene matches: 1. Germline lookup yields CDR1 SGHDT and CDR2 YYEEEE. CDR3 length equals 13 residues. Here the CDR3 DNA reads TGTGCCAGCAGCTTCGACAGGGGGGAGACCCAGTACTTC. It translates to CASSFDRGETQYF. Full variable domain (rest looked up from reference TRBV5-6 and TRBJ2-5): DAGVTQSPTHLIKTRGQQVTLRCSPKSGHDTVSWYQQALGQGPQFIFQYYEEEERQRGNFPDRFSGHQFPNYSSELNVNALLLGDSALYLCASSFDRGETQYFGPGTRLLVL.

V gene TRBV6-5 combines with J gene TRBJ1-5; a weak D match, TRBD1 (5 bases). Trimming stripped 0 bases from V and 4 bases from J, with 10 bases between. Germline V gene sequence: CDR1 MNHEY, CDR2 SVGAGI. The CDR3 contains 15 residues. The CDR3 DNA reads TGTGCCAGCAGTTACTCGACGCAGGGTAATCAGCCCCAGCATTTT. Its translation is CASSYSTQGNQPQHF.

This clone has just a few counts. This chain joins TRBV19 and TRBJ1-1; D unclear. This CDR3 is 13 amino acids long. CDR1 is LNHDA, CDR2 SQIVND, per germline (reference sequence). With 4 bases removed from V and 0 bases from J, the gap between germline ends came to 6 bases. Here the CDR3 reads CASSTNVNTEAFF. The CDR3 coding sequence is TGTGCCAGTAGTACCAACGTGAACACTGAAGCTTTCTTT.

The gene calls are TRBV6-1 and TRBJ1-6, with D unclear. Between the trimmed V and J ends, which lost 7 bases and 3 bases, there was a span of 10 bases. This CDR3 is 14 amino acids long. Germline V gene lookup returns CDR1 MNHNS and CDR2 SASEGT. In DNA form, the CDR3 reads TGTGCCAGCAACGCGGTTCACTATAATTCACCCCTCCACTTT. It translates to CASNAVHYNSPLHF.

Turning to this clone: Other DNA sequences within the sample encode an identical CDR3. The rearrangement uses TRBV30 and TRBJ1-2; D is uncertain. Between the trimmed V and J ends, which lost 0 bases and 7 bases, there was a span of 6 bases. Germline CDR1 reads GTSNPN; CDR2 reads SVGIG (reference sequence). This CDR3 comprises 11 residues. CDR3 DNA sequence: TGTGCCTGGAGTGTACAAGGTGGCTACACCTTC. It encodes CAWSVQGGYTF.

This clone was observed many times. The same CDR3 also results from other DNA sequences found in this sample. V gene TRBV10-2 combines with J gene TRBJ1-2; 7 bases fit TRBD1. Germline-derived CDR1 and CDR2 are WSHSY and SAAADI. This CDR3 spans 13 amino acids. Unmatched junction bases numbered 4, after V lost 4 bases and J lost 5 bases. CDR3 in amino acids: CASSGTGDYGYTF. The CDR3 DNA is TGCGCCAGCAGTGGGACAGGTGATTATGGCTACACCTTC.

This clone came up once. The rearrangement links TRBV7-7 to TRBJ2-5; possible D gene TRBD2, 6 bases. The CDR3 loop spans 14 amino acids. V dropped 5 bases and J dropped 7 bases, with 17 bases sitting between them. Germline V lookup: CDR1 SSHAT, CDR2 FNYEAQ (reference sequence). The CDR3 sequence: CASSPRRGFATQYF. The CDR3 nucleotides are TGTGCCAGCAGCCCGCGGAGGGGTTTTGCGACCCAGTACTTC.

The CDR3 sequence is CASSRWVGSNTGELFF. CDR3 sequence (DNA): TGTGCCAGCAGTCGATGGGTCGGATCGAACACCGGGGAGCTGTTTTTT. V is TRBV2 and J is TRBJ2-2; D is ambiguous. This CDR3 is built from 16 residues. CDR1 and CDR2 from the germline V gene are SNHLY and FYNNEI. Trimming cost V 5 bases and J 0 bases, with 13 bases left between them.

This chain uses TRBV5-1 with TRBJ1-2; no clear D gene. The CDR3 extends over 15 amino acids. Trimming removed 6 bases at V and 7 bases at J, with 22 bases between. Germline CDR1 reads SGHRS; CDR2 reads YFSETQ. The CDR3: CASISGVSGNGGYTF. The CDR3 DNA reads TGCGCCAGCATCTCGGGAGTATCTGGGAACGGTGGCTACACCTTC.

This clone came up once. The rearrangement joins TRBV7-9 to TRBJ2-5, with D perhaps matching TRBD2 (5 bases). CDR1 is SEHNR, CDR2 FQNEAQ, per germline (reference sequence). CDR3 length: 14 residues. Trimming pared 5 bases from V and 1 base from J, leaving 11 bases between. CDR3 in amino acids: CASSPNSVQETQYF. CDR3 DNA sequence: TGTGCCAGCAGCCCTAATAGCGTCCAAGAGACCCAGTACTTC.

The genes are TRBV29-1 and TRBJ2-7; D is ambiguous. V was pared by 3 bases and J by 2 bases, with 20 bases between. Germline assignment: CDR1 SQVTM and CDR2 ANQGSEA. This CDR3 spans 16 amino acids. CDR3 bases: TGCAGCGTTGAGGGTTTAGACCGAAGACCTCCCTACGAGCAGTACTTC. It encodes CSVEGLDRRPPYEQYF.

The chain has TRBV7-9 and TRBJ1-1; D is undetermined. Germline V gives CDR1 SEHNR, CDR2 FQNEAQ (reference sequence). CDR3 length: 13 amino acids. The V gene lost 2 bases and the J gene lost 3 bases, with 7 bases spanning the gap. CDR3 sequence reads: CASSLWVDTEAFF. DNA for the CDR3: TGTGCCAGCAGCTTATGGGTGGACACTGAAGCTTTCTTT.

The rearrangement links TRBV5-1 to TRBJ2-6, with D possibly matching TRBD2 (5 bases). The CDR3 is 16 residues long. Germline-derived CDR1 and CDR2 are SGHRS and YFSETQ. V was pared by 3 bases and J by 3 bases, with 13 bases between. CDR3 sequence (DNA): TGCGCCAGCAGCTCGACCCCGGCGGGTGGGGCCAACGTCCTGACTTTC. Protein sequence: CASSSTPAGGANVLTF.

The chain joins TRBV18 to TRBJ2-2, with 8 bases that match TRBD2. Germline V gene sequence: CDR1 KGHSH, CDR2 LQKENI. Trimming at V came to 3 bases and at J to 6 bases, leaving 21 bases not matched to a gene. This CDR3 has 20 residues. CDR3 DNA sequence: TGTGCCAGCTCACCTGGAGATGGAAGCGGGAGTATTGGCCGCTCCGGGGAGCTGTTTTTT. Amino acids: CASSPGDGSGSIGRSGELFF.

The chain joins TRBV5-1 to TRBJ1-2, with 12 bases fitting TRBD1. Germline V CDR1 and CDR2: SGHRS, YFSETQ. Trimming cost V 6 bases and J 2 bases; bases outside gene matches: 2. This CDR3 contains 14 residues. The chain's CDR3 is CASKGTGGNYGYTF. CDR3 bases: TGCGCCAGCAAAGGGACAGGGGGCAACTATGGCTACACCTTC. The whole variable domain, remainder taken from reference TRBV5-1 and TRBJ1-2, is KAGVTQTPRYLIKTRGQQVTLSCSPISGHRSVSWYQQTPGQGLQFLFEYFSETQRNKGNFPGRFSGRQFSNSRSEMNVSTLELGDSALYLCASKGTGGNYGYTFGSGTRLTVV.

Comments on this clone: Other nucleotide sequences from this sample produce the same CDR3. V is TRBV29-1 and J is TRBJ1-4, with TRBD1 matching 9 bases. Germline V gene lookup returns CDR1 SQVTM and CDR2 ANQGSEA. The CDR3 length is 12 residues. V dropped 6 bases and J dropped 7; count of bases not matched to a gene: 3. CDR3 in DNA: TGCAGCGTACAGGGGGCGGGTGAAAAACTGTTTTTT. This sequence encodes CSVQGAGEKLFF.